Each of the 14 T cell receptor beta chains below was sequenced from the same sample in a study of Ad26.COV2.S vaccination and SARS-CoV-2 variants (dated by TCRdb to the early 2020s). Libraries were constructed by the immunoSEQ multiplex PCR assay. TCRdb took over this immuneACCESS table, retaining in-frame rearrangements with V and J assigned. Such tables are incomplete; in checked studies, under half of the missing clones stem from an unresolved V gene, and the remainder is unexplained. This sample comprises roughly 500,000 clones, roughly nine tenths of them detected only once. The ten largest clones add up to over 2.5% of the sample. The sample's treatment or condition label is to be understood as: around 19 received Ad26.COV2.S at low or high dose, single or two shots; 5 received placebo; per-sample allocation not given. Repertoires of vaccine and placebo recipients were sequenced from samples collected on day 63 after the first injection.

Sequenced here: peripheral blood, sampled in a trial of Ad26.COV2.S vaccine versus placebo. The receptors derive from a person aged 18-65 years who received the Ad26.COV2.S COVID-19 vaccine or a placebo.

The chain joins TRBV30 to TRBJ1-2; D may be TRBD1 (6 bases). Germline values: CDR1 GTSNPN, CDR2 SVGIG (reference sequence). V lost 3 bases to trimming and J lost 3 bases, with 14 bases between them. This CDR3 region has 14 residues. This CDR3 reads CAWRAGGVDYGYTF. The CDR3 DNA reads TGTGCCTGGAGAGCTGGGGGCGTGGACTATGGCTACACCTTC.

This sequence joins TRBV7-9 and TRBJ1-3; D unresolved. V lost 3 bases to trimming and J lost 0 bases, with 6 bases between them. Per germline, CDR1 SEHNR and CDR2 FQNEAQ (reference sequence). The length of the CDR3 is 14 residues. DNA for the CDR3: TGTGCCAGCAGCTTTGAATTCTCTGGAAACACCATATATTTT. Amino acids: CASSFEFSGNTIYF.

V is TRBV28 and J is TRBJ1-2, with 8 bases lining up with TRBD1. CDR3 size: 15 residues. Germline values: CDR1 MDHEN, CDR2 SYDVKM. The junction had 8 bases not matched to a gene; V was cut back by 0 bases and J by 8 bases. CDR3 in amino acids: CASSLWFQGAGGYTF. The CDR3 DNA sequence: TGTGCCAGCAGTTTATGGTTTCAGGGGGCGGGCGGCTACACCTTC.

CDR3 coding DNA: TGTGCCAGCAGCTCAGCACGCTCAGTGGGCTATGGCTACACCTTC. It is translated as CASSSARSVGYGYTF. This chain links TRBV7-2 with TRBJ1-2; D is undetermined. The germline gives CDR1 SGHTA, CDR2 FQGNSA. The CDR3 sequence is 15 residues long. The germline V and J ends were trimmed by 4 bases and 4 bases, with 16 bases remaining between them.

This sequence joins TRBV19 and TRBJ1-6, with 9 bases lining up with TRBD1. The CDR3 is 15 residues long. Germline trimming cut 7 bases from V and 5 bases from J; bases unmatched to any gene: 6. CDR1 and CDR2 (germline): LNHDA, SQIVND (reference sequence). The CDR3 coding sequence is TGTGCCAGTATGGAGGACAGGGGAAATAATTCACCCCTCCACTTT. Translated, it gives CASMEDRGNNSPLHF.

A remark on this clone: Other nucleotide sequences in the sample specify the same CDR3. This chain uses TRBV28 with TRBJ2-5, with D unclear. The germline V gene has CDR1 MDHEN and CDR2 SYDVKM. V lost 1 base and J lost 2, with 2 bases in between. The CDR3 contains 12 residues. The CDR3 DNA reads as TGTGCCAGCAGTTTATATCAAGAGACCCAGTACTTC. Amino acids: CASSLYQETQYF.

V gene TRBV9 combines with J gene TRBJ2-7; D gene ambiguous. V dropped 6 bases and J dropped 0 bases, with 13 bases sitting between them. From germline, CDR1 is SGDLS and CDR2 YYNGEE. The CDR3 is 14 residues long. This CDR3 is CASTRSGNSYEQYF. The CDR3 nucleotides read TGTGCCAGCACCCGTAGTGGGAACTCCTACGAGCAGTACTTC.

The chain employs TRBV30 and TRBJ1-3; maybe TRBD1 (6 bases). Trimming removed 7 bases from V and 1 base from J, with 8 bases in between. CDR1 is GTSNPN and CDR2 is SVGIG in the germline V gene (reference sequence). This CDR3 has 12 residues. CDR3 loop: CASQGSGNTIYF. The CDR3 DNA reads TGTGCCTCGCAGGGGTCTGGAAACACCATATATTTT.

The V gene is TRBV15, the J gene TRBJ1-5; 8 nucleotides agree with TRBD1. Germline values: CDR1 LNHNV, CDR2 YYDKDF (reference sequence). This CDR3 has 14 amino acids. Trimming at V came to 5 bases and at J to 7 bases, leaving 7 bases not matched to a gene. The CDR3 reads CATSLRDRYQPQHF. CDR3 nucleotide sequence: TGTGCCACCAGCCTCCGGGACAGGTACCAGCCCCAGCATTTT.

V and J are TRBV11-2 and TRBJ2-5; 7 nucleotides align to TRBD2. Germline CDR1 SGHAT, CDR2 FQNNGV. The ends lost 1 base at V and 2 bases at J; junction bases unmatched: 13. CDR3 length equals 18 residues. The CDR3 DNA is TGTGCCAGCAGCTTAGGGATTGCGTGGGCGGGGGTACAAGAGACCCAGTACTTC. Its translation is CASSLGIAWAGVQETQYF.

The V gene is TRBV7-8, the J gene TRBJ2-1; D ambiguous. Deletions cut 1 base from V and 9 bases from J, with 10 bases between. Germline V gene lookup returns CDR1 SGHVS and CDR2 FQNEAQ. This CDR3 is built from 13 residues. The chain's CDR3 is CASSLVSYGEQFF. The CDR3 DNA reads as TGTGCCAGCAGCTTAGTGAGCTACGGTGAGCAGTTCTTC.

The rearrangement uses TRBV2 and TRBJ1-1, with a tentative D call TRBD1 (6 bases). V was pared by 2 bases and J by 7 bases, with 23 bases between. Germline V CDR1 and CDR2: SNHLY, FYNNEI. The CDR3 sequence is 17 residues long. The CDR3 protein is CASSEYGATGRGGEAFF. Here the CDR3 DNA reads TGTGCCAGCAGTGAATACGGGGCTACAGGGCGAGGAGGTGAAGCTTTCTTT. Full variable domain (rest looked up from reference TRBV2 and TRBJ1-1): EPEVTQTPSHQVTQMGQEVILRCVPISNHLYFYWYRQILGQKVEFLVSFYNNEISEKSEIFDDQFSVERPDGSNFTLKIRSTKLEDSAMYFCASSEYGATGRGGEAFFGQGTRLTVV.

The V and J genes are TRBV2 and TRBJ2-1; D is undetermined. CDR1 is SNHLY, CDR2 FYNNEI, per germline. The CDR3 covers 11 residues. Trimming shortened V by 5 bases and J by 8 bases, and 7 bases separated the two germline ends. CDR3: CASSPFDEQFF. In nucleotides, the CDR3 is TGTGCCAGCAGTCCGTTCGATGAGCAGTTCTTC.

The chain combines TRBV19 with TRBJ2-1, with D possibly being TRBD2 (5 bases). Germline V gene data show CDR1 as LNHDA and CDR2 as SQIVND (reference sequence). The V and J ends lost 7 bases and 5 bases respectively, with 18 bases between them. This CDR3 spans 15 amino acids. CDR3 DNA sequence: TGTGCCAGTACCCCTGGCCGGGAAGGGAACAATGAGCAGTTCTTC. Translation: CASTPGREGNNEQFF.